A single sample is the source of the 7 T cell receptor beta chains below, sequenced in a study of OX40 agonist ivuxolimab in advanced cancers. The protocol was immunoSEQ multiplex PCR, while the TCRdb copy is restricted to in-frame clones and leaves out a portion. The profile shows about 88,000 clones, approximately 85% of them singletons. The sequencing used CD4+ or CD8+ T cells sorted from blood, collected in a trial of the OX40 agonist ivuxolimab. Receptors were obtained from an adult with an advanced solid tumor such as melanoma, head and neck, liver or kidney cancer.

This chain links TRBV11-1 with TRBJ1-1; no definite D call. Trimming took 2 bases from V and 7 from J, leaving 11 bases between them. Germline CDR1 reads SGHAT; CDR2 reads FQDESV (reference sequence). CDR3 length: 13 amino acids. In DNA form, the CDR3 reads TGTGCCAGCAGCTTAATTGGGAAAGGTGAAGCTTTCTTT. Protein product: CASSLIGKGEAFF. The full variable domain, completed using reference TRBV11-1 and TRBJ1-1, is EAEVAQSPRYKITEKSQAVAFWCDPISGHATLYWYRQILGQGPELLVQFQDESVVDDSQLPKDRFSAERLKGVDSTLKIQPAELGDSAMYLCASSLIGKGEAFFGQGTRLTVV.

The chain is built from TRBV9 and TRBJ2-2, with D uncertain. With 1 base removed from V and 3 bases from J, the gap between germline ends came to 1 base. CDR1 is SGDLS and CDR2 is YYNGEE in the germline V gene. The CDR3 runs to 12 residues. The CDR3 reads CASSVYTGELFF. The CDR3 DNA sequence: TGTGCCAGCAGCGTATACACCGGGGAGCTGTTTTTT.

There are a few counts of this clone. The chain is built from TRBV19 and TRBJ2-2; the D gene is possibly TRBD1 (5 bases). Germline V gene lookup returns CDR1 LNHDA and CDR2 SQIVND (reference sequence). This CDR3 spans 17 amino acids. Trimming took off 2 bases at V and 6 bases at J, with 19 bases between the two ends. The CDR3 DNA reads TGTGCCAGTAGTATAATGTCTTCGTTGGCAGGGTCCGGGGAGCTGTTTTTT. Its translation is CASSIMSSLAGSGELFF.

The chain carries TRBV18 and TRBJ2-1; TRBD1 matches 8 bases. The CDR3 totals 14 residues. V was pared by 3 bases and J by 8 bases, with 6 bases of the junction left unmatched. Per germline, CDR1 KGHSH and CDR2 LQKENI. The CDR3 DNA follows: TGTGCCAGCTCACCGGACAGGGTTAGGTATGAGCAGTTCTTC. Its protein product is CASSPDRVRYEQFF. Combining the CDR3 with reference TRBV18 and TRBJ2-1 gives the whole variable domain NAGVMQNPRHLVRRRGQEARLRCSPMKGHSHVYWYRQLPEEGLKFMVYLQKENIIDESGMPKERFSAEFPKEGPSILRIQQVVRGDSAAYFCASSPDRVRYEQFFGPGTRLTVL.

CDR3 amino acids: CASSVDHGSNEKLFF. The CDR3 coding sequence is TGTGCCAGCAGCGTTGACCACGGCAGTAATGAAAAACTGTTTTTT. The chain recombines TRBV7-2 with TRBJ1-4, with D unresolved. Looked up from germline, CDR1 is SGHTA and CDR2 is FQGNSA. This CDR3 contains 15 residues. Trimming removed 5 bases from V and 4 bases from J, with 14 bases in between.

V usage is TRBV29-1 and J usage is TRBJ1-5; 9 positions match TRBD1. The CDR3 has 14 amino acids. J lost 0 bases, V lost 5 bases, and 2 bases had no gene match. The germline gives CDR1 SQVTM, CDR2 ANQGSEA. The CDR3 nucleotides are TGCAGCGTTCGGGACAGGGCTAGCAATCAGCCCCAGCATTTT. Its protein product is CSVRDRASNQPQHF.

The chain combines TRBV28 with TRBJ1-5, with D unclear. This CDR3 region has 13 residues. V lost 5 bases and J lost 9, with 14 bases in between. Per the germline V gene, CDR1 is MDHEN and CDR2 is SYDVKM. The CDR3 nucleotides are TGTGCCAGCAGTCCCGTAATCGAACGGCCCCAGCATTTT. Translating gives CASSPVIERPQHF.